Listed here are 27 T cell receptor beta chains from one sample, sequenced in a study of blood T cells in healthy people across ages. A second about 7 to 11 cycle PCR used barcoded and J-beta primers. TCRdb analysed the 5' RACE reads with MiXCR anew, one entry per CDR3 protein. The sample lists hundreds of thousands of distinct CDR3 sequences, around 25% occurring once. This sample was shared with a second study, whose subject was T cells of mothers and their children.

Sequencing input: blood. The receptors originated from a boy between 10 and 17 years old in good health.

J is TRBJ1-2 and V is TRBV2; a weak D match, TRBD1 (5 bases). CDR1 is SNHLY, CDR2 FYNNEI, per germline. Trimming took off 2 bases at V and 8 bases at J, with 15 bases between the two ends. The CDR3 runs to 14 residues. CDR3 bases: TGTGCCAGCAGTGAACCCGGGGGTGGGAAAGGCTACACCTTC. Protein: CASSEPGGGKGYTF.

The rearrangement links TRBV10-3 to TRBJ1-5; tentative D call: TRBD1 (6 bases). V was pared by 1 base and J by 3 bases, with 10 bases between. The CDR3 covers 15 residues. Germline-derived CDR1 and CDR2 are ENHRY and SYGVKD. CDR3 amino acids: CAISELWTDNQPQHF. The DNA of the CDR3 is TGTGCCATCAGTGAGTTGTGGACAGACAATCAGCCCCAGCATTTT.

The rearrangement joins TRBV14 to TRBJ2-1; D is perhaps TRBD1 (6 bases). With 1 base removed from V and 6 bases from J, the gap between germline ends came to 7 bases. CDR1 is SGHDN, CDR2 FVKESK, per germline. The CDR3 extends over 13 amino acids. The CDR3 coding sequence is TGTGCCAGCAGCCAAGGACAGGCCAATGAGCAGTTCTTC. Its protein is CASSQGQANEQFF.

There are a few counts of this clonotype. The CDR3 region is CASSLTGGNYEQYF. The CDR3 DNA sequence: TGTGCCAGCAGTTTAACAGGGGGCAACTACGAGCAGTACTTC. The chain has TRBV27 and TRBJ2-5, with 9 bases matching TRBD1. The J call may be wrong; the DNA end is better matched by TRBJ2-7. Germline lookup yields CDR1 MNHEY and CDR2 SMNVEV (reference sequence). The CDR3 extends over 14 amino acids.

The chain combines TRBV14 with TRBJ1-6; 7 nucleotides match TRBD1. This CDR3 contains 19 residues. The V and J ends lost 0 bases and 3 bases, in that order; junction bases with no gene match: 11. From germline, CDR1 is SGHDN and CDR2 FVKESK. In nucleotides, the CDR3 is TGTGCCAGCAGCCAAGACGCGAAGGGGACAGATCTCTATAATTCACCCCTCCACTTT. It encodes CASSQDAKGTDLYNSPLHF.

In nucleotides, the CDR3 is TGCAGCGTTCCGAGCAGCTATGAGCAGTTCTTC. Its translation is CSVPSSYEQFF. This chain connects TRBV29-1 to TRBJ2-1; no definite D call. This CDR3 region has 11 residues. The V gene lost 5 bases and the J gene lost 8 bases, with 10 bases spanning the gap. The germline gives CDR1 SQVTM, CDR2 ANQGSEA.

The chain joins TRBV12-3 or TRBV12-4 to TRBJ1-4; no definite D call. The length of the CDR3 is 17 residues. Trimming took 6 bases from V and 8 from J, leaving 25 bases between them. The CDR3 sequence is CASSPGPGRAVREKLFF. Written as DNA, the CDR3 is TGTGCCAGCAGCCCCGGGCCCGGGAGAGCCGTTCGGGAAAAACTGTTTTTT.

The chain employs TRBV20-1 and TRBJ1-2, with TRBD1 identical over 7 bases. Losses at the gene ends were 1 base for V and 4 bases for J; bases not matched to a gene: 15. Per the germline V gene, CDR1 is DFQATT and CDR2 is SNEGSKA (reference sequence). The CDR3 consists of 17 residues. The CDR3 nucleotides read TGCAGTGCTAGAGCCCTATCCGGGACAGCAAGCTTCTATGGCTACACCTTC. Protein sequence: CSARALSGTASFYGYTF.

Points on this clonotype: One end of the junction fails to match germline, which may point to a read error. This chain joins TRBV25-1 and TRBJ2-7; TRBD2 agrees at 7 bases. From germline, CDR1 is MGHDK and CDR2 SYGVNS. The CDR3 loop spans 11 amino acids. This chain's CDR3 is CASSLREPSNF. The CDR3 coding sequence is TGTGCCAGCAGTCTGCGGGAGCCCTCGAACTTC.

The chain combines TRBV29-1 with TRBJ2-4; maybe TRBD1 (6 bases). The CDR3 is 13 residues long. Germline V gene lookup returns CDR1 SQVTM and CDR2 ANQGSEA. Trimming pared 7 bases from V and 8 bases from J, leaving 18 bases between. The CDR3 protein is CSARQATLDIQYF. As DNA, the CDR3 is TGCAGCGCTAGACAGGCTACCTTGGACATTCAGTACTTC.

This clonotype appeared a few times. The V call is TRBV7-2, the J call TRBJ2-4; D is possibly TRBD1 or TRBD2 (5 bases each). This CDR3 contains 12 residues. V lost 5 bases to trimming and J lost 10 bases, with 12 bases between them. Germline assignment: CDR1 SGHTA and CDR2 FQGNSA. The CDR3 nucleotides read TGTGCCAGCAGCCCAGTCTGGGGGATTCAGTACTTC. Its translation: CASSPVWGIQYF. The full variable domain, its missing parts supplied by reference TRBV7-2 and TRBJ2-4, is GAGVSQSPSNKVTEKGKDVELRCDPISGHTALYWYRQSLGQGLEFLIYFQGNSAPDKSGLPSDRFSAERTGGSVSTLTIQRTQQEDSAVYLCASSPVWGIQYFGAGTRLSVL.

This clonotype was counted ten times or more. The junction shows a germline mismatch at one end, possibly a read error. CDR3 bases: TGTGCCAGTAGCCACCCAGGGGATACGCAGTATTTT. It yields the protein CASSHPGDTQYF. The chain couples TRBV3-1 to TRBJ2-3; TRBD1 might be the D (5 bases). Germline V lookup: CDR1 LGHDT, CDR2 YNNKEL (reference sequence). The CDR3 sequence is 12 residues long.

The chain uses TRBV5-5 and TRBJ2-1; the D gene could be TRBD1 or TRBD2 (5 bases each). CDR3 length: 13 amino acids. Trimming took off 6 bases at V and 8 bases at J, with 15 bases between the two ends. The germline V gene encodes CDR1 SGHKS and CDR2 YYEKEE (reference sequence). The CDR3 region has the DNA TGTGCCAGCACCCGGGGCCCACCCGATGAGCAGTTCTTC. The encoded protein is CASTRGPPDEQFF.

This rearrangement joins TRBV18 to TRBJ2-1, with 9 bases fitting TRBD2. Germline V lookup: CDR1 KGHSH, CDR2 LQKENI. V trimming: 3 bases; J trimming: 10 bases; junction bases outside the gene matches: 10. The CDR3 is 15 amino acids. As DNA, the CDR3 is TGTGCCAGCTCACCTAGCGGGAGACCCTCGTGGGAGCAGTTCTTC. Translated: CASSPSGRPSWEQFF.

The chain combines TRBV5-1 with TRBJ2-7; TRBD2 matches at 11 bases. The trim removed 2 bases at V and 6 bases at J, leaving 7 bases unmatched. This CDR3 has 15 amino acids. The germline CDR1 and CDR2 sequences are SGHRS and YFSETQ. DNA of the CDR3: TGCGCCAGCAGCTTTTTTACTAGCGGGAGCTCCGAGCAGTACTTC. Residues: CASSFFTSGSSEQYF.

This clonotype was counted a few times. This chain connects TRBV20-1 to TRBJ1-6; the D is unclear. The ends were cut back, 4 bases at V and 4 bases at J, with 8 bases in the middle. Germline V lookup: CDR1 DFQATT, CDR2 SNEGSKA (reference sequence). The CDR3 has 13 residues. The CDR3 DNA reads as TGCAGTGCTACCAGGCCATATAATTCACCCCTCCACTTT. It is translated as CSATRPYNSPLHF.

The gene calls are TRBV20-1 and TRBJ2-5, with D maybe TRBD2 (6 bases). This CDR3 spans 18 amino acids. Deletions cut 4 bases from V and 5 bases from J, with 29 bases between. Germline-derived CDR1 and CDR2 are DFQATT and SNEGSKA (reference sequence). This CDR3 reads CSATREWSGSPRGETQYF. In DNA, the CDR3 is TGCAGTGCTACGCGGGAATGGAGCGGGTCCCCCCGGGGGGAGACCCAGTACTTC.

About this clonotype itself: A junction end diverges from the germline sequence, so it may reflect a read error. This rearrangement joins TRBV29-1 to TRBJ2-7; D gene ambiguous. From germline, CDR1 is SQVTM and CDR2 ANQGSEA. This CDR3 comprises 12 residues. CDR3 sequence reads: CSVYADSYEQYF. CDR3 bases: TGCAGCGTTTACGCGGATTCCTACGAGCAGTATTTC.

This clonotype was picked up a small number of times. CDR3 sequence: CASSLGSSGYNEQFF. In nucleotides, the CDR3 is TGCGCCAGCAGCTTGGGGTCTAGCGGATACAATGAGCAGTTCTTC. The gene calls are TRBV5-1 and TRBJ2-1; TRBD2 matches at 7 bases. The length of the CDR3 is 15 residues. Germline loops: CDR1 SGHRS, CDR2 YFSETQ. V shed 0 bases and J 4 bases; nucleotides not matched to a gene: 4. Full variable domain (outside the CDR3, taken from reference TRBV5-1 and TRBJ2-1): KAGVTQTPRYLIKTRGQQVTLSCSPISGHRSVSWYQQTPGQGLQFLFEYFSETQRNKGNFPGRFSGRQFSNSRSEMNVSTLELGDSALYLCASSLGSSGYNEQFFGPGTRLTVL.

The chain links TRBV2 to TRBJ1-2; a weak D match, TRBD1 (5 bases). The CDR3 consists of 13 residues. The germline V and J ends were trimmed by 1 base and 6 bases, with 9 bases remaining between them. In germline, CDR1 is SNHLY, CDR2 FYNNEI. CDR3 residues: CASSEGRRDGYTF. CDR3 coding DNA: TGTGCCAGCAGTGAAGGGCGCAGGGATGGCTACACCTTC.

The CDR3 coding sequence is TGTGCCAGCAGTTTAGGTTTTGGGTTGCCTGAAGCTTTCTTT. As protein: CASSLGFGLPEAFF. The chain links TRBV12-3 or TRBV12-4 to TRBJ1-1; no firm D call. The CDR3 is made up of 14 amino acids. Trimming took off 1 base at V and 6 bases at J, with 12 bases between the two ends.

V and J are TRBV7-2 and TRBJ2-7; 8 positions agree with TRBD1. Trimming took 7 bases from V and 4 from J; bases not matched to a gene: 9. The CDR3 extends over 14 amino acids. Germline V gene data show CDR1 as SGHTA and CDR2 as FQGNSA. CDR3 coding DNA: TGTGCCAGCACCCATCACAGGGGGGTTTACGAGCAGTACTTC. This codes for CASTHHRGVYEQYF.

This chain uses TRBV9 with TRBJ2-6, with 8 bases lining up with TRBD1. Germline V gene lookup returns CDR1 SGDLS and CDR2 YYNGEE. V lost 3 bases and J lost 2; bases outside the gene matches: 4. The CDR3 spans 16 residues. DNA of the CDR3: TGTGCCAGCAGCGGACAGGGGACCACTGGGGCCAACGTCCTGACTTTC. The encoded protein is CASSGQGTTGANVLTF.

The chain joins TRBV28 to TRBJ2-7, with 8 bases aligning to TRBD1. V was pared by 6 bases and J by 0 bases, with 13 bases of the junction left unmatched. CDR3 length: 17 amino acids. Germline loops: CDR1 MDHEN, CDR2 SYDVKM. The CDR3 DNA follows: TGTGCCAGCAGCCCATCCTTTGACAGGGGTCTCTCCTACGAGCAGTACTTC. It translates to CASSPSFDRGLSYEQYF. Complete variable domain (other parts from reference TRBV28 and TRBJ2-7): DVKVTQSSRYLVKRTGEKVFLECVQDMDHENMFWYRQDPGLGLRLIYFSYDVKMKEKGDIPEGYSVSREKKERFSLILESASTNQTSMYLCASSPSFDRGLSYEQYFGPGTRLTVT.

This clonotype was observed a handful of times. This rearrangement joins TRBV2 to TRBJ2-3, with 9 bases identical to TRBD2. The length of the CDR3 is 15 residues. Losses at the gene ends were 11 bases for V and 2 bases for J; bases not matched to a gene: 11. Germline assignment: CDR1 SNHLY and CDR2 FYNNEI. The CDR3 loop reads CAGPGAGGPTDTQYF. CDR3 DNA: TGTGCCGGCCCTGGAGCGGGGGGACCCACAGATACGCAGTATTTT.

This clonotype was counted a few times. This sequence joins TRBV28 and TRBJ2-5; 7 nucleotides align to TRBD1. Per germline, CDR1 MDHEN and CDR2 SYDVKM. The CDR3 contains 15 residues. Trimming cost V 2 bases and J 5 bases; bases outside gene matches: 8. As DNA, the CDR3 is TGTGCCAGCAGTTTACTCAGGGGGTTAGGGGAGACCCAGTACTTC. This gives the protein CASSLLRGLGETQYF.

The chain uses TRBV11-2 and TRBJ2-7, with 13 bases identical to TRBD2. This CDR3 contains 20 residues. Germline CDR1 and CDR2: SGHAT and FQNNGV. Losses at the gene ends were 5 bases for V and 1 base for J; bases not matched to a gene: 17. CDR3 nucleotide sequence: TGTGCCAGCAGCCCCCTAGAGGAGACTAGCGGGGGGTATAGGTCCTACGAGCAGTACTTC. It specifies CASSPLEETSGGYRSYEQYF.